This T cell receptor (beta chain) was profiled in a study of vaccination and CD4 T cells after COVID-19. The Oncomine TCR Beta short-read assay was what sequenced the DNA obtained from cultured CD4+ T cells. Cultures of CD4+ T cells served as the source for extracting genomic DNA. MiXCR, applied by TCRdb to the PCR reads, yields one record per CDR3 protein. This table holds some 4,400 distinct CDR3 sequences, around two fifths found once. Comments on this clonotype: The antigen remains unidentified.

Treatment: roughly 10-day PBMC culture with coronavirus spike peptide pools or control peptides (ViraFEST assay). Sample: CD4+ T cells from blood, cultured in vitro. The origin of this receptor is a human donor who had recovered from COVID-19.

The chain's CDR3 is CATSRDVASGGGEQYF. CDR3 coding DNA: TGTGCCACCAGCAGAGATGTTGCTAGCGGGGGTGGCGAGCAGTACTTC. The chain has TRBV15 and TRBJ2-7, with TRBD2 matching 10 bases. Per the germline V gene, CDR1 is LNHNV and CDR2 is YYDKDF (reference sequence). V trimming: 0 bases; J trimming: 6 bases; junction bases outside the gene matches: 8. This CDR3 region has 16 residues.